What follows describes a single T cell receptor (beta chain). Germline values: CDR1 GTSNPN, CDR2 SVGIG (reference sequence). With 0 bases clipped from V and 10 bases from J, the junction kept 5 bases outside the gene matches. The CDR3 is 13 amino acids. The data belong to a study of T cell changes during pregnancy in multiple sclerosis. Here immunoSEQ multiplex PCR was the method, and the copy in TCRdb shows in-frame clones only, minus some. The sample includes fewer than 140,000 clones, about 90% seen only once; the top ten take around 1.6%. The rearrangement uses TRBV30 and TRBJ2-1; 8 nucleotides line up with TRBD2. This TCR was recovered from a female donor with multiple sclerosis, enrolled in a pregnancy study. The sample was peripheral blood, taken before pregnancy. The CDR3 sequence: CAWSVSASGEQFF. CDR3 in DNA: TGTGCCTGGAGTGTATCGGCTAGCGGGGAGCAGTTCTTC.